Listed below are T cell receptor beta chains from one sample, sequenced in a study of blood T cell repertoires in COVID-19. Clones were sequenced by immunoSEQ multiplex PCR, and TCRdb holds only the in-frame ones, with some missing. The repertoire holds more than 50,000 clones, with approximately 85% as singletons. Sequenced material: peripheral blood. Receptors were obtained from a human donor in a cohort sampled during active COVID-19. The CDR3 runs from the conserved cysteine through the conserved F or W. The order of the fields is clone size, V gene, J gene, D gene, CDR3 protein, CDR3 DNA. The D gene is left open where the match is weak. Only part of the rows carry a size: once, few, many, or a class if the clone is expanded.

size: -
V: TRBV3-1/TRBV3-2
J: TRBJ1-5
D: -
CDR3: CASSQGVGGQHF
DNA: TGTGCCAGCAGCCAAGGAGTTGGTGGCCAGCATTTT

size: -
V: TRBV18
J: TRBJ1-6
D: TRBD1
CDR3: CASSRDSIGSPLHF
DNA: TGTGCCAGCTCGCGGGACAGTATCGGTTCACCCCTCCACTTT

size: -
V: TRBV3-1/TRBV3-2
J: TRBJ1-2
D: -
CDR3: CASSQDPSVYGYTF
DNA: TGTGCCAGCAGCCAAGATCCGTCGGTCTATGGCTACACCTTC

size: once
V: TRBV7-2
J: TRBJ1-5
D: TRBD1
CDR3: CASSLPGTGFGQPQHF
DNA: TGTGCCAGCAGCCTCCCAGGGACAGGGTTCGGACAGCCCCAGCATTTT

size: few
V: TRBV7-9
J: TRBJ2-5
D: -
CDR3: CASSLNQETQYF
DNA: TGTGCCAGCAGCCTAAACCAAGAGACCCAGTACTTC

size: -
V: TRBV30
J: TRBJ1-1
D: -
CDR3: CAWSLGLWNTEAFF
DNA: TGTGCCTGGAGTTTAGGACTCTGGAACACTGAAGCTTTCTTT

size: -
V: TRBV9
J: TRBJ2-5
D: -
CDR3: CASSVKAGQETQYF
DNA: TGTGCCAGCAGCGTAAAGGCAGGCCAAGAGACCCAGTACTTC

size: once
V: TRBV27
J: TRBJ2-2
D: -
CDR3: CASSLTGFSVTGELFF
DNA: TGTGCCAGCAGTCTCACAGGGTTCAGCGTCACCGGGGAGCTGTTTTTT

size: -
V: TRBV7-9
J: TRBJ1-6
D: TRBD1
CDR3: CASIRGESSYNSPLHF
DNA: TGTGCCAGCATCAGGGGGGAAAGCTCCTATAATTCACCCCTCCACTTT

size: -
V: TRBV29-1
J: TRBJ2-4
D: -
CDR3: CSVAYGTIAKNIQYF
DNA: TGCAGCGTTGCATACGGGACAATAGCCAAAAACATTCAGTACTTC

size: -
V: TRBV5-1
J: TRBJ2-5
D: -
CDR3: CASSLDVQETQYF
DNA: TGCGCCAGCAGCTTGGATGTACAAGAGACCCAGTACTTC

size: -
V: TRBV24-1
J: TRBJ2-2
D: -
CDR3: CATSDLSGTNTGELFF
DNA: TGTGCCACCAGTGATTTGAGCGGAACGAACACCGGGGAGCTGTTTTTT

size: -
V: TRBV5-4
J: TRBJ2-7
D: -
CDR3: CASSLGGRRSYEQYF
DNA: TGTGCCAGCAGCTTGGGGGGGCGCCGATCCTACGAGCAGTACTTC

size: few
V: TRBV15
J: TRBJ1-1
D: TRBD1
CDR3: CATSRDLGRQGSTEAFF
DNA: TGTGCCACCAGCAGAGATCTTGGAAGACAGGGTTCCACTGAAGCTTTCTTT

size: -
V: TRBV7-6
J: TRBJ2-5
D: -
CDR3: CASSLNARGGETQYF
DNA: TGTGCCAGCAGCTTAAACGCCAGGGGAGGGGAGACCCAGTACTTC

size: large
V: TRBV6-5
J: TRBJ2-5
D: -
CDR3: CASMSEQETQYF
DNA: TGTGCCAGCATGAGTGAACAAGAGACCCAGTACTTC

size: -
V: TRBV4-1
J: TRBJ1-1
D: TRBD1
CDR3: CASSLSDRTQRTEAFF
DNA: TGCGCCAGCAGCCTATCGGACAGGACTCAGAGGACTGAAGCTTTCTTT

size: -
V: TRBV14
J: TRBJ2-2
D: -
CDR3: CASSQDGLVHAGELFF
DNA: TGTGCCAGCAGCCAAGACGGGTTAGTCCATGCCGGGGAGCTGTTTTTT

size: -
V: TRBV27
J: TRBJ1-1
D: -
CDR3: CASSRGAGAFF
DNA: TGTGCCAGCAGTAGAGGCGCTGGTGCTTTCTTT

size: -
V: TRBV5-1
J: TRBJ1-2
D: -
CDR3: CASSPWGGGNYGYTF
DNA: TGCGCCAGCAGCCCCTGGGGGGGAGGAAACTATGGCTACACCTTC

size: -
V: TRBV2
J: TRBJ2-7
D: TRBD2
CDR3: CAGPGLAGASSYEQYF
DNA: TGTGCCGGTCCGGGACTAGCGGGGGCCAGCTCCTACGAGCAGTACTTC

size: -
V: TRBV18
J: TRBJ1-2
D: TRBD1
CDR3: CASSREVPGQGFSLGGYTF
DNA: TGTGCCAGCTCACGGGAGGTTCCGGGACAGGGATTCTCTCTTGGGGGCTACACCTTC

size: -
V: TRBV7-9
J: TRBJ2-5
D: -
CDR3: CASSFGGAGETQYF
DNA: TGTGCCAGCAGCTTTGGGGGGGCAGGGGAGACCCAGTACTTC

size: -
V: TRBV5-1
J: TRBJ2-7
D: TRBD1
CDR3: CASSSRRTGSGEQYF
DNA: TGCGCCAGCAGCTCACGCCGGACAGGGTCCGGCGAGCAGTACTTC

size: -
V: TRBV6-5
J: TRBJ1-6
D: -
CDR3: CASSYRGVNSPLHF
DNA: TGTGCCAGCAGTTACAGGGGCGTTAATTCACCCCTCCACTTT

size: once
V: TRBV3-1/TRBV3-2
J: TRBJ2-7
D: -
CDR3: CASSQAGLASYEQYF
DNA: TGTGCCAGCAGCCAGGCGGGTCTAGCTTCCTACGAGCAGTACTTC

size: -
V: TRBV3-1/TRBV3-2
J: TRBJ1-1
D: TRBD1
CDR3: CASSQFQGGTEAFF
DNA: TGTGCCAGCAGCCAATTTCAGGGGGGCACTGAAGCTTTCTTT

size: -
V: TRBV30
J: TRBJ1-2
D: -
CDR3: CAWSVRQAYGYTF
DNA: TGTGCCTGGAGTGTAAGGCAGGCCTATGGCTACACCTTC